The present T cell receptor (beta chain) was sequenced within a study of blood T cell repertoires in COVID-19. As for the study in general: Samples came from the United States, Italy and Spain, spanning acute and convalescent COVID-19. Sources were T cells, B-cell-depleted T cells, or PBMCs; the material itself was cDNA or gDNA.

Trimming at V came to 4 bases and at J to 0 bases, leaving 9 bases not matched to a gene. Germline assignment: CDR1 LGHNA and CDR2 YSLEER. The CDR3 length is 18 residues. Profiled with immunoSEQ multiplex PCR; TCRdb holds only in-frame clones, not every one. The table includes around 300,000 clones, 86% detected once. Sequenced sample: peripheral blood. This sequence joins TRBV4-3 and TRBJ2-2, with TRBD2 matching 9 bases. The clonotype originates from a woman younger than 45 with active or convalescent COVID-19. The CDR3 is CASSPRLAGGTNTGELFF. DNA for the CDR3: TGCGCCAGCAGCCCCCGCCTCGCGGGGGGGACGAACACCGGGGAGCTGTTTTTT.